This is a list of T cell receptor beta chains from one sample in a study of CD8+ T cells in alopecia areata. Generated by immunoSEQ multiplex PCR, the TCRdb table keeps only in-frame clones and is missing some. The sample has fewer than 250,000 clones; 50% to 60% are singletons. Sequencing was performed on CD4+ T cells sorted from blood, taken at week 0. The receptors come from a human donor with alopecia areata. Each CDR3 is given with its conserved first and last residue. The D gene is left open where the match is weak. A clone size is listed for some rows: how often the clone was seen (once, few, many), or a class if it is expanded.

CDR3 length: 12; J gene: TRBJ2-7; D gene: -; V gene: TRBV30; clone size: once; CDR3 DNA: TGTGCCTGGAGTGTGAGTTCCTACGAGCAGTACTTC; CDR3 protein: CAWSVSSYEQYF
CDR3 length: 14; J gene: TRBJ2-6; D gene: TRBD1; V gene: TRBV29-1; clone size: -; CDR3 DNA: TGCAGTGCACTAACAGGGGTCGGGGCCAACGTCCTGACTTTC; CDR3 protein: CSALTGVGANVLTF
CDR3 length: 14; J gene: TRBJ1-1; D gene: -; V gene: TRBV5-8; clone size: once; CDR3 DNA: TGTGCCAGCAGCTTTTCCCTCCCAAGCACTGAAGCTTTCTTT; CDR3 protein: CASSFSLPSTEAFF
CDR3 length: 15; J gene: TRBJ1-2; D gene: TRBD1; V gene: TRBV25-1; clone size: -; CDR3 DNA: TGTGCCAGCAGTGTCGCCGGGACAGGGGGCCTTGGCTACACCTTC; CDR3 protein: CASSVAGTGGLGYTF
CDR3 length: 15; J gene: TRBJ2-1; D gene: -; V gene: TRBV30; clone size: -; CDR3 DNA: TGTGCCTGGAGCCCTATTGGGTCGGTCCACAATGAGCAGTTCTTC; CDR3 protein: CAWSPIGSVHNEQFF
CDR3 length: 12; J gene: TRBJ2-7; D gene: -; V gene: TRBV29-1; clone size: -; CDR3 DNA: TGCAGCGTTAACGACGGGCCCTACGAGCAGTACTTC; CDR3 protein: CSVNDGPYEQYF
CDR3 length: 14; J gene: TRBJ2-3; D gene: -; V gene: TRBV29-1; clone size: -; CDR3 DNA: TGCAGCGCCGGCGGCAGGTTGAGCACAGATACGCAGTATTTT; CDR3 protein: CSAGGRLSTDTQYF
CDR3 length: 13; J gene: TRBJ2-7; D gene: -; V gene: TRBV10-3; clone size: -; CDR3 DNA: TGTGCCATCAGCACGGGGGCCCAAAGGGAGCAGTACTTC; CDR3 protein: CAISTGAQREQYF
CDR3 length: 14; J gene: TRBJ1-1; D gene: -; V gene: TRBV19; clone size: -; CDR3 DNA: TGTGCCAGTACCTGGAGGACAGTGAACACTGAAGCTTTCTTT; CDR3 protein: CASTWRTVNTEAFF
CDR3 length: 15; J gene: TRBJ2-3; D gene: -; V gene: TRBV5-1; clone size: -; CDR3 DNA: TGCGCCAGCATGAGGGGACCTTCTCGCACAGATACGCAGTATTTT; CDR3 protein: CASMRGPSRTDTQYF
CDR3 length: 14; J gene: TRBJ1-5; D gene: -; V gene: TRBV27; clone size: -; CDR3 DNA: TGTGCCAGCAGTGCCAGGGTTACCAATCAGCCCCAGCATTTT; CDR3 protein: CASSARVTNQPQHF
CDR3 length: 14; J gene: TRBJ2-1; D gene: -; V gene: TRBV2; clone size: few; CDR3 DNA: TGTGCCAGCGTCAGAGACATTCTCCCCAATGAGCAGTTCTTC; CDR3 protein: CASVRDILPNEQFF
CDR3 length: 13; J gene: TRBJ2-7; D gene: TRBD1; V gene: TRBV5-1; clone size: -; CDR3 DNA: TGCGCCAGCAGCCAGGGACAGTCCTACGAGCAGTACTTC; CDR3 protein: CASSQGQSYEQYF
CDR3 length: 13; J gene: TRBJ2-1; D gene: -; V gene: TRBV6-1; clone size: -; CDR3 DNA: TGTGCCAGCTCCTACGGCAGCCACAATGAGCAGTTCTTC; CDR3 protein: CASSYGSHNEQFF
CDR3 length: 15; J gene: TRBJ2-7; D gene: TRBD1; V gene: TRBV18; clone size: once; CDR3 DNA: TGTGCCAGCTCACCAAAACGACAGGGACCCTACGAGCAGTACTTC; CDR3 protein: CASSPKRQGPYEQYF
CDR3 length: 13; J gene: TRBJ1-5; D gene: -; V gene: TRBV6-5; clone size: -; CDR3 DNA: TGTGCCAGCAGTGACGGATACAATCAGCCCCAGCATTTT; CDR3 protein: CASSDGYNQPQHF
CDR3 length: 15; J gene: TRBJ2-1; D gene: -; V gene: TRBV5-1; clone size: -; CDR3 DNA: TGCGCCAGCTGGACCGGAGAAGGGTCCTACAATGAGCAGTTCTTC; CDR3 protein: CASWTGEGSYNEQFF
CDR3 length: 14; J gene: TRBJ2-1; D gene: TRBD1; V gene: TRBV6-5; clone size: -; CDR3 DNA: TGTGCCAGCAGTCGGACAGGGTCCTACAATGAGCAGTTCTTC; CDR3 protein: CASSRTGSYNEQFF
CDR3 length: 14; J gene: TRBJ2-7; D gene: TRBD2; V gene: TRBV30; clone size: -; CDR3 DNA: TGTGCCTGGAGTCGGACTAGCCTGGTCTACGAGCAGTACTTC; CDR3 protein: CAWSRTSLVYEQYF
CDR3 length: 18; J gene: TRBJ2-7; D gene: TRBD2; V gene: TRBV5-6; clone size: few; CDR3 DNA: TGTGCCAGCAGCTTGGTAGGGACTAGCGGGAGACTGGGCTACGAGCAGTACTTC; CDR3 protein: CASSLVGTSGRLGYEQYF
CDR3 length: 12; J gene: TRBJ2-1; D gene: TRBD2; V gene: TRBV2; clone size: -; CDR3 DNA: TGTGTCGGGGGGGACAACGACTACTTACAGTTCTTC; CDR3 protein: CVGGDNDYLQFF
CDR3 length: 15; J gene: TRBJ1-1; D gene: -; V gene: TRBV30; clone size: -; CDR3 DNA: TGTGCCTGGACCTGGGGACGGTGGACCCACACTGAAGCTTTCTTT; CDR3 protein: CAWTWGRWTHTEAFF
CDR3 length: 16; J gene: TRBJ2-3; D gene: -; V gene: TRBV2; clone size: -; CDR3 DNA: TGTGCCAGCAGTGAAGACGGCGGAGTTAGCACAGATACGCAGTATTTT; CDR3 protein: CASSEDGGVSTDTQYF
CDR3 length: 14; J gene: TRBJ2-3; D gene: -; V gene: TRBV7-9; clone size: -; CDR3 DNA: TGTGCCAGCAGCTTTAGCGGTTCCACAGATACGCAGTATTTT; CDR3 protein: CASSFSGSTDTQYF
CDR3 length: 16; J gene: TRBJ1-1; D gene: -; V gene: TRBV5-1; clone size: many; CDR3 DNA: TGCGCCAGCAGCTGGGGGCCGTTTCGAGGAGACACTGAAGCTTTCTTT; CDR3 protein: CASSWGPFRGDTEAFF
CDR3 length: 16; J gene: TRBJ2-2; D gene: -; V gene: TRBV11-2; clone size: -; CDR3 DNA: TGTGCCAGCAGCTTAGTTGGTGGCCTGAACACCGGGGAGCTGTTTTTT; CDR3 protein: CASSLVGGLNTGELFF
CDR3 length: 13; J gene: TRBJ1-2; D gene: -; V gene: TRBV27; clone size: -; CDR3 DNA: TGTGCCAGCAGAGACTACGGGGCCTATGGCTACACCTTC; CDR3 protein: CASRDYGAYGYTF